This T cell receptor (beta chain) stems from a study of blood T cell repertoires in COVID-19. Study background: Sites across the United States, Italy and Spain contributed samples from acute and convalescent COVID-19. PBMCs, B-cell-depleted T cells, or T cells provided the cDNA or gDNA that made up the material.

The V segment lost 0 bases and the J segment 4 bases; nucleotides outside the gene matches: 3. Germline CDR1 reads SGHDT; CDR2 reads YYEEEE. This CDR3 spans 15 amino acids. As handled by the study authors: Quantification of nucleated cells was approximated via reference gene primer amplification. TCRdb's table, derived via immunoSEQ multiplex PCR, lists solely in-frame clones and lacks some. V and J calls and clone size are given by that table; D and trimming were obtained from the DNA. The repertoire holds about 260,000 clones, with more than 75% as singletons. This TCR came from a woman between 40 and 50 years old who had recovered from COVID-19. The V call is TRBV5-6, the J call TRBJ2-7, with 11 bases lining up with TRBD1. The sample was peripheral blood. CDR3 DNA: TGTGCCAGCAGCTTGGGGGACAGGGGGTCGTACGAGCAGTACTTC. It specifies CASSLGDRGSYEQYF.